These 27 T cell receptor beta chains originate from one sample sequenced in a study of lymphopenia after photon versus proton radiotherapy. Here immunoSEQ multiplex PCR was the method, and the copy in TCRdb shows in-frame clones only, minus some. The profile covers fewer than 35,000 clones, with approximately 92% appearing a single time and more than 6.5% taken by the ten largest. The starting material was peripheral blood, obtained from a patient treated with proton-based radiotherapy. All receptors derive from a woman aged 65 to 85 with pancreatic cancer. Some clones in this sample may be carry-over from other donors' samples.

The CDR3 DNA reads as TGCGCCAGCAGTGACTCTAGCGAACCCTACGAGCAGTACTTC. Translating gives CASSDSSEPYEQYF. The chain combines TRBV10-1 with TRBJ2-7; D might be TRBD2 (6 bases). The V and J ends lost 3 bases and 2 bases respectively, with 11 bases between them. The CDR3 is made up of 14 amino acids. Per germline, CDR1 WNHNN and CDR2 SYGVQD (reference sequence).

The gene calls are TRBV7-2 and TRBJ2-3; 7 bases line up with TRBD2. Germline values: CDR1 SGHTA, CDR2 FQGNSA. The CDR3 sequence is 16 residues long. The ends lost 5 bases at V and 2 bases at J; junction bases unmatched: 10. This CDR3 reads CASSPPPGLSTDTQYF. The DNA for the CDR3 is TGTGCCAGCAGCCCACCCCCGGGACTATCCACAGATACGCAGTATTTT.

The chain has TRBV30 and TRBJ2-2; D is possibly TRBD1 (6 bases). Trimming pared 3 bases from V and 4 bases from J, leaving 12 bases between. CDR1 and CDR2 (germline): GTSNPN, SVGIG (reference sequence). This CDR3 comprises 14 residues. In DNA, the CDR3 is TGTGCCTGGAGCCTAGGGGGATTCACCGGGGAGCTGTTTTTT. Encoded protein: CAWSLGGFTGELFF.

As DNA, the CDR3 is TGTGCCAGCAGCTCCAGCCACGAGCAGTACTTC. This translates into CASSSSHEQYF. This chain uses TRBV7-8 with TRBJ2-7, with unresolved D. V was cut by 4 bases and J by 5 bases, with 6 bases left in between. Germline assignment: CDR1 SGHVS and CDR2 FQNEAQ. The length of the CDR3 is 11 residues.

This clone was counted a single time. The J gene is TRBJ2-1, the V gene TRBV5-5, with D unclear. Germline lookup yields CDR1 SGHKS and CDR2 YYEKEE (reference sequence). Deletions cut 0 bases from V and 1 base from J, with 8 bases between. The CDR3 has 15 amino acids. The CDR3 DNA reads TGTGCCAGCAGCTTGGCTTCCGGATCCTACAATGAGCAGTTCTTC. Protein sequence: CASSLASGSYNEQFF.

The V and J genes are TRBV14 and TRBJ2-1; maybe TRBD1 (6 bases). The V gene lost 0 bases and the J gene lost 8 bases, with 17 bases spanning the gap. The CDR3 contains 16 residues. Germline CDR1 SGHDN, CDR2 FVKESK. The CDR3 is CASSQERGMGVHEQFF. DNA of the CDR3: TGTGCCAGCAGCCAAGAAAGGGGGATGGGGGTCCATGAGCAGTTCTTC. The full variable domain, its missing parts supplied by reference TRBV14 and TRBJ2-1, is EAGVTQFPSHSVIEKGQTVTLRCDPISGHDNLYWYRRVMGKEIKFLLHFVKESKQDESGMPNNRFLAERTGGTYSTLKVQPAELEDSGVYFCASSQERGMGVHEQFFGPGTRLTVL.

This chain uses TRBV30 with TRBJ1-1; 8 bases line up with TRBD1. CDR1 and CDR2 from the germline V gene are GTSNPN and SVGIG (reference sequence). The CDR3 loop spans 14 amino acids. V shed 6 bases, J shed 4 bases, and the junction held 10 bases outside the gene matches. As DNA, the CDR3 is TGTGCCTGTGGGACAGGTCAAAGAGTCACTGAAGCTTTCTTT. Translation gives CACGTGQRVTEAFF. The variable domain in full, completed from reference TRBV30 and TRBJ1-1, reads SQTIHQWPATLVQPVGSPLSLECTVEGTSNPNLYWYRQAAGRGLQLLFYSVGIGQISSEVPQNLSASRPQDRQFILSSKKLLLSDSGFYLCACGTGQRVTEAFFGQGTRLTVV.

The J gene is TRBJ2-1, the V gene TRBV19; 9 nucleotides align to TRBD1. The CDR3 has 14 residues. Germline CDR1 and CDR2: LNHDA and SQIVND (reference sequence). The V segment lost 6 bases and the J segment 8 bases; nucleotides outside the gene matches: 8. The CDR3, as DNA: TGTGCCAGTAGAAGGGGACAGGGTATAGATGAGCAGTTCTTC. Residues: CASRRGQGIDEQFF. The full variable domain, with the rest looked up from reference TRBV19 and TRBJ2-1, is DGGITQSPKYLFRKEGQNVTLSCEQNLNHDAMYWYRQDPGQGLRLIYYSQIVNDFQKGDIAEGYSVSREKKESFPLTVTSAQKNPTAFYLCASRRGQGIDEQFFGPGTRLTVL.

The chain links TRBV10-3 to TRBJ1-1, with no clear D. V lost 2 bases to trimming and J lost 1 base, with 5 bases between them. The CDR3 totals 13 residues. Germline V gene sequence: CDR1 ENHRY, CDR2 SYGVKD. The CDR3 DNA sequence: TGTGCCATCAGTGAGAGGGAGAACACTGAAGCTTTCTTT. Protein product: CAISERENTEAFF.

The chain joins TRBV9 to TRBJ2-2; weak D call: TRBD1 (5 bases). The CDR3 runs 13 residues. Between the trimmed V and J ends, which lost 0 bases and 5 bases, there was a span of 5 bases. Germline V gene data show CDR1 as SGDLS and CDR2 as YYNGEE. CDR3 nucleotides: TGTGCCAGCAGCGTAGCAGGGACCGGGGAGCTGTTTTTT. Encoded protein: CASSVAGTGELFF.

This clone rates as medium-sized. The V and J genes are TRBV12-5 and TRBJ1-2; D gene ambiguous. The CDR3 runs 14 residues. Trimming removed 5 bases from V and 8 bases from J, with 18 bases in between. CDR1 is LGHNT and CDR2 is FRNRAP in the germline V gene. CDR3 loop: CASGQDGRRSGYTF. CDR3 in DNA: TGTGCTAGTGGTCAGGACGGCCGACGTTCGGGCTACACCTTC.

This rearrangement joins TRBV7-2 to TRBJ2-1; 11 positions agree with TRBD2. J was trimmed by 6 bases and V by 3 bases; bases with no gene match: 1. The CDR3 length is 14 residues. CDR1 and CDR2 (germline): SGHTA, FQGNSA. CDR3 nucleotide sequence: TGTGCCAGCAGCTTGCTAGCGGGAGGCAATGAGCAGTTCTTC. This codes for CASSLLAGGNEQFF. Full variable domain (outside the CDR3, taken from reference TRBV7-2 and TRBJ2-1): GAGVSQSPSNKVTEKGKDVELRCDPISGHTALYWYRQSLGQGLEFLIYFQGNSAPDKSGLPSDRFSAERTGGSVSTLTIQRTQQEDSAVYLCASSLLAGGNEQFFGPGTRLTVL.

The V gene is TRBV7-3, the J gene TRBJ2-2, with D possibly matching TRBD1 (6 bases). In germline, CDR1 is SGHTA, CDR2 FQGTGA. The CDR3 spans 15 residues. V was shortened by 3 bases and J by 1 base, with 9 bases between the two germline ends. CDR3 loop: CASSFGRGNTGELFF. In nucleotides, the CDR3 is TGTGCCAGCAGCTTTGGCAGGGGGAACACCGGGGAGCTGTTTTTT.

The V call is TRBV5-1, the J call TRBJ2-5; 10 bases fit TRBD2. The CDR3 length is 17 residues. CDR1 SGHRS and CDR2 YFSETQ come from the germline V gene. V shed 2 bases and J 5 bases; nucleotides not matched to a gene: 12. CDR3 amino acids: CASSFTPSGSLGETQYF. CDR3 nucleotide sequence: TGCGCCAGCAGCTTTACCCCTAGCGGGAGTTTAGGCGAGACCCAGTACTTC.

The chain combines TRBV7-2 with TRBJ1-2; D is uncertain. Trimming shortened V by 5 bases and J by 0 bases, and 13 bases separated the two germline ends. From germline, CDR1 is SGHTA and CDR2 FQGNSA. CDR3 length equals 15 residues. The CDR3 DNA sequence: TGTGCCAGCAGCCCATCGACGGTAACTAACTATGGCTACACCTTC. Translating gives CASSPSTVTNYGYTF.

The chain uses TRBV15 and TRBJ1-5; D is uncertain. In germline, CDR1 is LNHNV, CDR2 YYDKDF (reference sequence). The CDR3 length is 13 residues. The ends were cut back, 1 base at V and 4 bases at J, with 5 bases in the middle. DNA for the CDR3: TGTGCCACCAGCAGAGGGAGGAATCAGCCCCAGCATTTT. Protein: CATSRGRNQPQHF.

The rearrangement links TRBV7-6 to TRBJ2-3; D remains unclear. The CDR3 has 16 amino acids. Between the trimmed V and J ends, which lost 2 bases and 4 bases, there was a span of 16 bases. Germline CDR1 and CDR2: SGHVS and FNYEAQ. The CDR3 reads CASSLFTDVAADTQYF. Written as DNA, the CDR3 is TGTGCCAGCAGCTTATTTACCGACGTTGCTGCAGATACGCAGTATTTT.

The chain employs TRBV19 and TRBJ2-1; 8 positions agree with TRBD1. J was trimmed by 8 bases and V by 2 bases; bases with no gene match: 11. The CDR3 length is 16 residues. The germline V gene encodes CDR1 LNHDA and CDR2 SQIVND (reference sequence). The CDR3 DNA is TGTGCCAGTAGTATAAGCATTAGCAGGGGGCAGCATGAGCAGTTCTTC. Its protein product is CASSISISRGQHEQFF.

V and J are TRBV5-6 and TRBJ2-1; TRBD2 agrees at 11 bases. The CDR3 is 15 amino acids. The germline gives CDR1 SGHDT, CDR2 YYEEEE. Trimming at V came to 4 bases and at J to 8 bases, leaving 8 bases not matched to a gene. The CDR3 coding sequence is TGTGCCAGCAGCCCACTAGCGGGAGTGGATGATGAGCAGTTCTTC. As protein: CASSPLAGVDDEQFF.

The CDR3 is CASSLSGGETQYF. In DNA, the CDR3 is TGTGCCAGCAGCTTATCAGGGGGTGAGACCCAGTACTTC. The chain combines TRBV7-9 with TRBJ2-5; 7 nucleotides line up with TRBD1. CDR3 size: 13 residues. Trimming removed 2 bases from V and 5 bases from J; junction bases left unmatched: 2. Germline assignment: CDR1 SEHNR and CDR2 FQNEAQ (reference sequence).

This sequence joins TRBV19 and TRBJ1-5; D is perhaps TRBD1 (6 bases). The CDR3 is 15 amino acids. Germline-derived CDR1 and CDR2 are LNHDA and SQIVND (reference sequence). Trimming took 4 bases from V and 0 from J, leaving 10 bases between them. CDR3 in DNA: TGTGCCAGTAGTAACAGGGATTATAGCAATCAGCCCCAGCATTTT. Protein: CASSNRDYSNQPQHF.

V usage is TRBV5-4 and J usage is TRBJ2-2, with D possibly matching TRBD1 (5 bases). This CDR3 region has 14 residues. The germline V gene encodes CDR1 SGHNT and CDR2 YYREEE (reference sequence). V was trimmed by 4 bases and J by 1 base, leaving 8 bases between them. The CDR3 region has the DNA TGTGCCAGCAGCCTCGACAGGAACACCGGGGAGCTGTTTTTT. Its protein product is CASSLDRNTGELFF.

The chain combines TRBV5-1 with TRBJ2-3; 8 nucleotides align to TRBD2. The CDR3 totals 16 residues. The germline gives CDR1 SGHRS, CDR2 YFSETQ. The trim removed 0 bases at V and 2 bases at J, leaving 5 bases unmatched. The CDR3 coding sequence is TGCGCCAGCAGCTTGGGAGCGGGAGTCCCCACAGATACGCAGTATTTT. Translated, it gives CASSLGAGVPTDTQYF.

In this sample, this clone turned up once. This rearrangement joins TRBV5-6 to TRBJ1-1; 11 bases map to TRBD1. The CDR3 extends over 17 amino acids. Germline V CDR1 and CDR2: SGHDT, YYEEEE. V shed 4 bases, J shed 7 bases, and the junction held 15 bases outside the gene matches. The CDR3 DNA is TGTGCCAGCAGCCCGGACAGGGGGCGATTCCGGGGTATTGAAGCTTTCTTT. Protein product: CASSPDRGRFRGIEAFF.

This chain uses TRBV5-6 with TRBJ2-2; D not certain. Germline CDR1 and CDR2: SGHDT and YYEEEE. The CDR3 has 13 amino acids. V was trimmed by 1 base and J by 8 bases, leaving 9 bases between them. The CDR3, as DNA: TGTGCCAGCAGCTTGACAGCGAAGGGGGAGCTGTTTTTT. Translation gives CASSLTAKGELFF.

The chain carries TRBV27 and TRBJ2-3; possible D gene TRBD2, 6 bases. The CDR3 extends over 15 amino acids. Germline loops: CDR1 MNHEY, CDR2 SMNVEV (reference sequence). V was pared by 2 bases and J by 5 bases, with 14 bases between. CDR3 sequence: CASSLAGGPRDTQYF. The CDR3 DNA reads TGTGCCAGCAGTTTAGCTGGAGGGCCCAGAGATACGCAGTATTTT.

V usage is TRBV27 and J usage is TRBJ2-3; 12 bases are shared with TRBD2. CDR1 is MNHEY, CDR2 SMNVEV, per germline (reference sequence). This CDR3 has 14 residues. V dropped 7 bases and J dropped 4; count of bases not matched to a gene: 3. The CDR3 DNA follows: TGTGCCAGCACGCGGACTAGCGGGGCAGATACGCAGTATTTT. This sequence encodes CASTRTSGADTQYF.